This TCR beta chain was captured by sequencing in a study of tumor and adjacent non-tumor tissue in lung cancer. The overall study: Histology: around 13 adenocarcinoma, a couple of squamous cell carcinoma, 1 small cell lung cancer. Each sample yielded around 4 million productive TCRbeta reads on average.

Germline values: CDR1 SGHAT, CDR2 FQDESV (reference sequence). From its first to its last residue, the CDR3 has 14 amino acids. This clonotype has just a few counts. Its antigen is unknown. The CDR3 does not end in the conserved phenylalanine or tryptophan, so this is likely a read error. The limits of the CDR3 on the DNA are not certain, so only TCRdb's listed CDR3 is given. The template was RNA from unsorted bulk tissue. Study-wide results and limits: Tumor repertoires had a smaller top 100 clone share than normal lung.

Three rounds of nested PCR, following a modified ARM-PCR protocol, produced the TCRbeta library. TCRdb called the multiplex PCR reads again in MiXCR, with one record for every CDR3 protein. Among fewer than 85,000 distinct CDR3 sequences listed, around 74% were seen once. V and J are TRBV11-1 and TRBJ1-1. Sequenced input: lung tumor tissue. The sequence was collected from a woman in her forties or fifties with non-small cell lung cancer. This CDR3 is CASSLRRGYSEAFL.